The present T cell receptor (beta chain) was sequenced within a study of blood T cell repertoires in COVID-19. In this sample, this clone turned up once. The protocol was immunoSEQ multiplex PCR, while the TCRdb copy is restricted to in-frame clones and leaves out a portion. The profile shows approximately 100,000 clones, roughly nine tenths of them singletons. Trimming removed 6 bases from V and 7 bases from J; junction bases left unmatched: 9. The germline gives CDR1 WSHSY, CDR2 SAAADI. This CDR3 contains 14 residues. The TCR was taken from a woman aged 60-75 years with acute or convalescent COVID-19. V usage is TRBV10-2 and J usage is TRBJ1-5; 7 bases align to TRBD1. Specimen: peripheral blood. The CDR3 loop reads CASSPDRAGQPQHF. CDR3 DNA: TGCGCCAGCAGCCCCGACAGGGCTGGCCAGCCCCAGCATTTT.